What follows are 25 T cell receptor beta chains derived from one specimen sequenced in a study of T cell clones after liver transplantation. This table comes from immunoSEQ multiplex PCR, and its TCRdb copy is limited to in-frame clones, with some not included. Here the sample spans approximately 9,300 clones, about two thirds being singletons. The starting material was CD8+ T cells from blood, obtained at the approximately 15-month timepoint. The receptors stem from a human patient who received a liver transplant. Some T cells may arise from the graft donor.

CDR3 sequence (DNA): TGTGCCTGGAGGGGGGACGACACTGAAGCTTTCTTT. Its translation: CAWRGDDTEAFF. V and J are TRBV30 and TRBJ1-1; a weak D match, TRBD1 (5 bases). This CDR3 contains 12 residues. The germline V gene has CDR1 GTSNPN and CDR2 SVGIG (reference sequence). V lost 3 bases to trimming and J lost 3 bases, with 8 bases between them.

The J gene is TRBJ2-1, the V gene TRBV7-6, with 7 bases that match TRBD2. Germline V CDR1 and CDR2: SGHVS, FNYEAQ. V trimming: 3 bases; J trimming: 7 bases; junction bases outside the gene matches: 9. The CDR3 covers 15 residues. The CDR3 sequence is CASSLNYGEGNEQFF. The CDR3 DNA reads as TGTGCCAGCAGCTTGAATTACGGGGAGGGTAATGAGCAGTTCTTC.

The chain employs TRBV6-1 and TRBJ2-4, with TRBD1 matching 8 bases. Germline values: CDR1 MNHNS, CDR2 SASEGT. This CDR3 is 16 amino acids long. V trimming: 2 bases; J trimming: 0 bases; junction bases outside the gene matches: 3. CDR3 coding DNA: TGTGCCAGCAGTGAACCAGGGGGCTTAGCCAAAAACATTCAGTACTTC. The encoded protein is CASSEPGGLAKNIQYF.

The J gene is TRBJ2-1, the V gene TRBV7-2, with 10 bases identical to TRBD2. J lost 1 base, V lost 6 bases, and 3 bases had no gene match. This CDR3 is 15 amino acids long. Germline V CDR1 and CDR2: SGHTA, FQGNSA. Written as DNA, the CDR3 is TGTGCCAGCAGAAATAGCGGGGGGTCCTACAATGAGCAGTTCTTC. It codes for CASRNSGGSYNEQFF.

This clone was detected only a few times. The chain employs TRBV27 and TRBJ2-7; D might be TRBD2 (5 bases). This CDR3 has 15 residues. CDR1 is MNHEY, CDR2 SMNVEV, per germline (reference sequence). V was trimmed by 4 bases and J by 4 bases, leaving 17 bases between them. The CDR3 nucleotides are TGTGCCAGCAGTTCCCCCACGTACGGGGTTTACGAGCAGTACTTC. This sequence encodes CASSSPTYGVYEQYF.

The chain joins TRBV11-2 to TRBJ2-7; D perhaps matches TRBD1 (6 bases). V dropped 5 bases and J dropped 0 bases, with 17 bases sitting between them. The CDR3 sequence is 16 residues long. From germline, CDR1 is SGHAT and CDR2 FQNNGV. The CDR3 bases are TGTGCCAGCAGCCCACAAACAGGGACGTACTCCTACGAGCAGTACTTC. This encodes CASSPQTGTYSYEQYF. The whole variable domain, remainder taken from reference TRBV11-2 and TRBJ2-7, is EAGVAQSPRYKIIEKRQSVAFWCNPISGHATLYWYQQILGQGPKLLIQFQNNGVVDDSQLPKDRFSAERLKGVDSTLKIQPAKLEDSAVYLCASSPQTGTYSYEQYFGPGTRLTVT.

For this clone: Other DNA sequences in the same sample also yield this CDR3. The genes are TRBV19 and TRBJ1-1; D not certain. With 3 bases removed from V and 5 bases from J, the gap between germline ends came to 4 bases. This CDR3 region has 11 residues. The germline V gene has CDR1 LNHDA and CDR2 SQIVND (reference sequence). For the CDR3, the DNA is TGTGCCAGTAGTATTGTGACTGAAGCTTTCTTT. Encoded protein: CASSIVTEAFF.

V and J are TRBV19 and TRBJ1-1; 11 bases align to TRBD1. V lost 5 bases and J lost 3; bases outside the gene matches: 2. Germline loops: CDR1 LNHDA, CDR2 SQIVND (reference sequence). The CDR3 totals 14 residues. Here the CDR3 DNA reads TGTGCCAGTAGTGGGACAGGGGGTTACACTGAAGCTTTCTTT. Translating it yields CASSGTGGYTEAFF.

The V and J genes are TRBV13 and TRBJ1-3, with D unresolved. V dropped 1 base and J dropped 4 bases, with 5 bases sitting between them. The CDR3 sequence is 13 residues long. From germline, CDR1 is PRHDT and CDR2 FYEKMQ (reference sequence). The CDR3 loop reads CASSLAIGNTIYF. Written as DNA, the CDR3 is TGTGCCAGCAGCTTAGCCATCGGAAACACCATATATTTT.

This clone was recorded only once. The chain is built from TRBV28 and TRBJ2-4; a weak D match, TRBD2 (6 bases). Trimming took 7 bases from V and 1 from J, leaving 20 bases between them. Germline-derived CDR1 and CDR2 are MDHEN and SYDVKM. This CDR3 spans 17 amino acids. The CDR3 loop is CASNPRGITGAKNIQYF. DNA of the CDR3: TGTGCCAGCAACCCCCGGGGGATAACTGGGGCCAAAAACATTCAGTACTTC.

The rearrangement links TRBV5-1 to TRBJ2-5; D possibly corresponds to TRBD2 (5 bases). The CDR3 spans 17 residues. Germline loops: CDR1 SGHRS, CDR2 YFSETQ. V dropped 0 bases and J dropped 4 bases, with 19 bases sitting between them. DNA for the CDR3: TGCGCCAGCAGCTTGGTCGAGGGATTGGGGAAGGGAGAGACCCAGTACTTC. This encodes CASSLVEGLGKGETQYF.

This chain joins TRBV7-8 and TRBJ2-7; D is uncertain. CDR1 is SGHVS, CDR2 FQNEAQ, per germline. This CDR3 has 13 residues. V shed 8 bases and J shed 3 bases, with 14 bases lying between them. The CDR3 loop reads CASAGQTFYEQYF. The CDR3 DNA sequence: TGTGCCAGCGCCGGGCAGACCTTCTACGAGCAGTACTTC.

This clone is judged medium-sized. This rearrangement joins TRBV7-9 to TRBJ2-1, with D unclear. In germline, CDR1 is SEHNR, CDR2 FQNEAQ (reference sequence). This CDR3 comprises 10 residues. V shed 5 bases and J shed 8 bases, with 4 bases lying between them. This CDR3 is CASSRDEQFF. CDR3 in DNA: TGTGCCAGCAGCCGAGATGAGCAGTTCTTC.

This clone showed up just once. The chain has TRBV7-8 and TRBJ1-1; unclear D gene. The V end was cut by 1 base, the J end by 2 bases, with 5 bases between. Germline CDR1 reads SGHVS; CDR2 reads FQNEAQ. This CDR3 spans 13 amino acids. The CDR3 reads CASSLGQNTEAFF. The CDR3, as DNA: TGTGCCAGCAGCTTAGGGCAAAACACTGAAGCTTTCTTT.

This rearrangement joins TRBV19 to TRBJ2-7; the D is unclear. Deletions cut 2 bases from V and 2 bases from J, with 13 bases between. CDR1 LNHDA and CDR2 SQIVND come from the germline V gene (reference sequence). This CDR3 region has 15 residues. The CDR3 protein is CASSIFSGSTYEQYF. CDR3 DNA sequence: TGTGCCAGTAGTATATTCTCCGGCAGTACCTACGAGCAGTACTTC.

The CDR3 region has the DNA TGTGCCAGCAGCTTTCTAGCGCCCAGGGGGATAAATGAGCAGTTCTTC. This translates into CASSFLAPRGINEQFF. V gene TRBV11-1 combines with J gene TRBJ2-1, with a tentative D call TRBD1 (7 bases). This CDR3 is built from 16 residues. The ends were cut back, 3 bases at V and 7 bases at J, with 19 bases in the middle. Germline CDR1 SGHAT, CDR2 FQDESV (reference sequence).

In its sample, this clone ranks as medium-sized. The rearrangement joins TRBV28 to TRBJ2-5, with D tentatively TRBD2 (6 bases). V dropped 3 bases and J dropped 0 bases, with 23 bases sitting between them. Per germline, CDR1 MDHEN and CDR2 SYDVKM. This CDR3 is built from 19 residues. The CDR3: CASSFGIGLAGTYQETQYF. The CDR3 nucleotides are TGTGCCAGCAGTTTCGGGATTGGGCTCGCGGGGACTTACCAAGAGACCCAGTACTTC.

The V gene is TRBV28, the J gene TRBJ1-5, with no clear D. Germline V gene sequence: CDR1 MDHEN, CDR2 SYDVKM. The CDR3 sequence is 12 residues long. V gave up 11 bases and J gave up 2 bases, with 10 bases separating them. The CDR3 nucleotides read TGTGCCGAGACCAGCGGCAATCAGCCCCAGCATTTT. As protein: CAETSGNQPQHF.

The V call is TRBV7-6, the J call TRBJ2-7; D is undetermined. V lost 1 base, J lost 7 bases, and 14 bases lay in between. The CDR3 has 14 amino acids. The V gene's germline CDR1 is SGHVS and CDR2 FNYEAQ. The DNA for the CDR3 is TGTGCCAGCAGCTTAGAAGGTCGGAATGGGGAGCAGTACTTC. Its protein product is CASSLEGRNGEQYF.

Here the CDR3 DNA reads TGCGCCAGCAGCGACGGACAGGGTCAAAGCACTGAAGCTTTCTTT. Protein sequence: CASSDGQGQSTEAFF. The chain carries TRBV5-1 and TRBJ1-1, with 8 bases aligning to TRBD1. V was clipped by 4 bases and J by 4 bases; unmatched bases: 9. Looked up from germline, CDR1 is SGHRS and CDR2 is YFSETQ. There are 15 residues in the CDR3.

The rearrangement joins TRBV7-9 to TRBJ1-1; D gene uncertain. This CDR3 comprises 13 residues. The V end lost 6 bases, the J end lost 4 bases, and 12 bases lay between the germline ends. Germline values: CDR1 SEHNR, CDR2 FQNEAQ (reference sequence). The CDR3 DNA reads as TGTGCCAGCAGTCCCGCGGGGAGCACTGAAGCTTTCTTT. Protein product: CASSPAGSTEAFF.

The table lists this clone with a count of one. The V gene is TRBV9, the J gene TRBJ1-4; 7 bases map to TRBD1. Looked up from germline, CDR1 is SGDLS and CDR2 is YYNGEE. The CDR3 is made up of 15 amino acids. V lost 4 bases to trimming and J lost 3 bases; unmatched junction nucleotides: 6. This chain's CDR3 is CASSLRDSPNEKLFF. CDR3 DNA: TGTGCCAGCAGCCTCAGGGACAGCCCTAATGAAAAACTGTTTTTT. Variable domain in full (rest from reference TRBV9 and TRBJ1-4): DSGVTQTPKHLITATGQRVTLRCSPRSGDLSVYWYQQSLDQGLQFLIQYYNGEERAKGNILERFSAQQFPDLHSELNLSSLELGDSALYFCASSLRDSPNEKLFFGSGTQLSVL.

V gene TRBV5-8 combines with J gene TRBJ1-4, with D maybe TRBD1 (5 bases). The CDR3 spans 14 residues. Germline lookup yields CDR1 SGHTS and CDR2 YDEGEE. Trimming shortened V by 4 bases and J by 5 bases, and 12 bases separated the two germline ends. CDR3 coding DNA: TGTGCCAGCAGCCTGACAGTAAGCAATGAAAAACTGTTTTTT. Encoded protein: CASSLTVSNEKLFF.

This chain joins TRBV4-3 and TRBJ2-1; the D gene is possibly TRBD2 (6 bases). Trimming took 4 bases from V and 9 from J, leaving 37 bases between them. The germline CDR1 and CDR2 sequences are LGHNA and YSLEER. This CDR3 region has 21 residues. The CDR3 nucleotides are TGCGCCAGCAGCCGCGGAGCCGGGAGCGGCGTAGTTCCTATTTTTTTCCGTGAGCAGTTCTTC. Protein sequence: CASSRGAGSGVVPIFFREQFF.

DNA for the CDR3: TGCAGCGTCCAGGGGGCGGCCGGTAGCAATCAGCCCCAGCATTTT. Translation: CSVQGAAGSNQPQHF. The chain couples TRBV29-1 to TRBJ1-5; the match to TRBD1 covers 8 bases. The CDR3 has 15 residues. Germline CDR1 is SQVTM and CDR2 is ANQGSEA. Trimming took 6 bases from V and 0 from J; bases not matched to a gene: 7.